One sample yielded the 19 T cell receptor beta chains listed below, sequenced in a study of T cell responses to AZD1222 COVID-19 vaccine. Assay: immunoSEQ multiplex PCR; the TCRdb copy retains only in-frame clones and omits some. The sample consists of 150,000 or so clones, just over 90% of them appearing once. The sequences come from peripheral blood, collected on day 0 of MenACWY control vaccination. All receptors come from an adult in good health.

This chain connects TRBV12-5 to TRBJ1-6; TRBD1 might be the D (5 bases). Germline CDR1 is LGHNT and CDR2 is FRNRAP. The CDR3 loop spans 16 amino acids. V shed 3 bases and J shed 13 bases, with 22 bases lying between them. CDR3 DNA sequence: TGTGCTAGTGGTTTCGGGGTCGGCAGGGCACCGGCTCCCCTCCACTTT. This sequence encodes CASGFGVGRAPAPLHF.

This sequence joins TRBV30 and TRBJ2-7, with 13 bases lining up with TRBD2. J was trimmed by 5 bases and V by 1 base; bases with no gene match: 5. Germline CDR1 GTSNPN, CDR2 SVGIG (reference sequence). The CDR3 is 15 amino acids. The CDR3 nucleotides are TGTGCCTGGAGTGGGGGACTAGCGGGAATTAACGAGCAGTACTTC. This sequence encodes CAWSGGLAGINEQYF.

The V and J genes are TRBV5-1 and TRBJ2-7; D is possibly TRBD2 (7 bases). This CDR3 is 17 amino acids long. Germline V gene sequence: CDR1 SGHRS, CDR2 YFSETQ. Trimming removed 4 bases at V and 2 bases at J, with 22 bases between. CDR3 sequence reads: CASSSRMGGGVTYEQYF. The CDR3 nucleotides are TGCGCCAGCAGCAGCCGGATGGGCGGGGGCGTCACCTACGAGCAGTACTTC.

The chain couples TRBV3-1 (or the pseudogene TRBV3-2) to TRBJ1-3; D remains unclear. CDR1 and CDR2 (germline): LGHDT, YNNKEL (reference sequence). V dropped 4 bases and J dropped 4 bases, with 5 bases sitting between them. The CDR3 is 12 residues long. DNA for the CDR3: TGTGCCAGCAGCCCGCTGGGAAACACCATATATTTT. Protein: CASSPLGNTIYF.

The sample holds one count of this clone. The V and J genes are TRBV7-2 and TRBJ1-1; a possible D gene is TRBD1 (6 bases). CDR3 length: 14 amino acids. Germline CDR1 and CDR2: SGHTA and FQGNSA. Trimming removed 2 bases from V and 3 bases from J, with 10 bases in between. This chain's CDR3 is CASSLRGRDTEAFF. DNA for the CDR3: TGTGCCAGCAGCTTACGGGGGCGGGACACTGAAGCTTTCTTT.

This sequence joins TRBV18 and TRBJ1-4; 9 bases align to TRBD1. The germline gives CDR1 KGHSH, CDR2 LQKENI. The CDR3 totals 15 residues. V lost 3 bases and J lost 4; bases outside the gene matches: 3. The CDR3 DNA sequence: TGTGCCAGCTCACCCCCGACAGGGGGTAATGAAAAACTGTTTTTT. Its translation is CASSPPTGGNEKLFF.

V gene TRBV4-1 combines with J gene TRBJ2-5; the match to TRBD2 covers 7 bases. V lost 2 bases, J lost 2 bases, and 8 bases stayed unmatched. Germline loops: CDR1 MGHRA, CDR2 YSYEKL. This CDR3 region has 16 residues. The CDR3: CASSQPLVRGQETQYF. CDR3 bases: TGCGCCAGCAGCCAACCCCTTGTGCGGGGGCAAGAGACCCAGTACTTC.

The chain employs TRBV18 and TRBJ2-1, with 14 nucleotides matching TRBD2. With 5 bases clipped from V and 4 bases from J, the junction kept 13 bases outside the gene matches. CDR3 length equals 19 residues. Germline CDR1 KGHSH, CDR2 LQKENI. This CDR3 is CASSTTKGTSGGVYNEQFF. The CDR3 DNA is TGTGCCAGCTCAACAACGAAGGGGACTAGCGGGGGTGTGTACAATGAGCAGTTCTTC.

The chain employs TRBV11-3 and TRBJ2-1, with 9 bases identical to TRBD1. Per germline, CDR1 SGHNT and CDR2 YENEEA. After removal of 0 bases from V and 10 bases from J, the junction contained 13 bases not matched to a gene. The CDR3 totals 17 residues. CDR3 sequence: CASSLEATGTGPDEQFF. DNA of the CDR3: TGTGCCAGCAGCTTAGAGGCTACAGGGACAGGGCCGGACGAGCAGTTCTTC.

The chain joins TRBV4-2 to TRBJ2-7, with 7 bases fitting TRBD2. The length of the CDR3 is 14 residues. J lost 6 bases, V lost 3 bases, and 8 bases had no gene match. Germline lookup yields CDR1 LGHNA and CDR2 YNFKEQ. The CDR3 nucleotides are TGTGCCAGCAGCCACCCTAGGGAGGGCTCCGAGCAGTACTTC. It yields the protein CASSHPREGSEQYF.

The V call is TRBV9, the J call TRBJ2-1, with a weak D call TRBD2 (6 bases). Per germline, CDR1 SGDLS and CDR2 YYNGEE. CDR3 size: 14 residues. Trimming removed 6 bases from V and 6 bases from J, with 16 bases in between. In nucleotides, the CDR3 is TGTGCCAGCAAAAAGGAGGGATGGGGCAATGAGCAGTTCTTC. This codes for CASKKEGWGNEQFF.

The chain couples TRBV10-3 to TRBJ2-5; possibly TRBD1 for D (6 bases). The CDR3 is 14 amino acids. The germline V and J ends were trimmed by 3 bases and 5 bases, with 13 bases remaining between them. The V gene's germline CDR1 is ENHRY and CDR2 SYGVKD. DNA of the CDR3: TGTGCCATCAGTGACCAAAGCGACAGGGAGACCCAGTACTTC. Translating it yields CAISDQSDRETQYF.

This rearrangement joins TRBV6-5 to TRBJ1-4; no reliable D call. CDR1 and CDR2 (germline): MNHEY, SVGAGI. The V end lost 6 bases, the J end lost 4 bases, and 9 bases lay between the germline ends. The CDR3 has 13 residues. CDR3 residues: CASRTGFNEKLFF. The CDR3, as DNA: TGTGCCAGCAGGACCGGGTTTAATGAAAAACTGTTTTTT.

In DNA, the CDR3 is TGTGCCAGCAGGGCTGGACTAGCGGAAAGGTTTACGCAGTATTTT. Amino acid sequence: CASRAGLAERFTQYF. The chain employs TRBV28 and TRBJ2-3; the match to TRBD2 covers 10 bases. Trimming cost V 6 bases and J 8 bases; bases outside gene matches: 11. From germline, CDR1 is MDHEN and CDR2 SYDVKM. This CDR3 is built from 15 residues.

The chain joins TRBV7-9 to TRBJ1-2; 8 bases are shared with TRBD1. Unmatched junction bases numbered 2, after V lost 4 bases and J lost 4 bases. CDR3 length: 13 residues. CDR1 and CDR2 (germline): SEHNR, FQNEAQ (reference sequence). The CDR3 here is CASSSDRVYGYTF. The CDR3 coding sequence is TGTGCCAGCAGCTCGGACAGGGTCTATGGCTACACCTTC.

Turning to this clone: Relative to the germline gene, one junction end is altered; a read error may explain this. V is TRBV29-1 and J is TRBJ1-1; D perhaps matches TRBD1 (5 bases). The V gene's germline CDR1 is SQVTM and CDR2 ANQGSEA. This CDR3 is built from 12 residues. CDR3 region: CSVGRVNAEAFF. The CDR3 DNA reads TGCAGCGTTGGCAGGGTGAACGCTGAAGCTTTCTTT.

This chain links TRBV29-1 with TRBJ2-1, with 7 bases identical to TRBD1. Looked up from germline, CDR1 is SQVTM and CDR2 is ANQGSEA. The CDR3 contains 14 residues. Germline trimming cut 4 bases from V and 4 bases from J; bases unmatched to any gene: 7. CDR3 DNA: TGCAGCGTTGCGACAGGGACGAGGTACAATGAGCAGTTCTTC. Its protein is CSVATGTRYNEQFF.

V is TRBV6-5 and J is TRBJ2-7, with 8 bases identical to TRBD1. Germline values: CDR1 MNHEY, CDR2 SVGAGI. There are 13 residues in the CDR3. Germline trimming cut 11 bases from V and 10 bases from J; bases unmatched to any gene: 16. The CDR3 DNA sequence: TGTGCCGGGCCGGACAGGGCCATTCTCGACCAGTACTTC. Protein: CAGPDRAILDQYF.

The V call is TRBV5-1, the J call TRBJ2-3; maybe TRBD1 (6 bases). From germline, CDR1 is SGHRS and CDR2 YFSETQ. With 9 bases removed from V and 5 bases from J, the gap between germline ends came to 16 bases. There are 13 residues in the CDR3. The CDR3 spells CATRTGDIDTQYF. DNA for the CDR3: TGCGCCACGAGGACTGGGGACATAGATACGCAGTATTTT.